This T cell receptor (beta chain) was observed in a study of T cells in localized non-small cell lung cancer. Overall study results and limits: Turning up in adjacent lung were a median roughly 62 of the top 100 tumor clones. It was uninvolved adjacent lung that showed the highest T cell clonality, exceeding tumor. Longer overall survival accompanied higher blood T cell density. Sequencing was restricted to one tumor region; therefore, heterogeneity remains possible.

J was trimmed by 0 bases and V by 6 bases; bases with no gene match: 5. The CDR3 is made up of 14 amino acids. Germline CDR1 SQVTM, CDR2 ANQGSEA. Assay used: immunoSEQ multiplex PCR; TCRdb lists only in-frame clones, some missing. The sample records approximately 100,000 clones, roughly 93% being singletons. Points on this clone: Its antigen is unidentified.

The V gene is TRBV29-1, the J gene TRBJ1-3, with 7 nucleotides matching TRBD1. This receptor was taken from a woman aged 35 to 70 with stage II squamous cell lung carcinoma. This material consisted of PBMCs, taken before any cancer treatment. The CDR3 DNA is TGCAGCGTGTGGGACAGCTTCTCTGGAAACACCATATATTTT. Its translation: CSVWDSFSGNTIYF.